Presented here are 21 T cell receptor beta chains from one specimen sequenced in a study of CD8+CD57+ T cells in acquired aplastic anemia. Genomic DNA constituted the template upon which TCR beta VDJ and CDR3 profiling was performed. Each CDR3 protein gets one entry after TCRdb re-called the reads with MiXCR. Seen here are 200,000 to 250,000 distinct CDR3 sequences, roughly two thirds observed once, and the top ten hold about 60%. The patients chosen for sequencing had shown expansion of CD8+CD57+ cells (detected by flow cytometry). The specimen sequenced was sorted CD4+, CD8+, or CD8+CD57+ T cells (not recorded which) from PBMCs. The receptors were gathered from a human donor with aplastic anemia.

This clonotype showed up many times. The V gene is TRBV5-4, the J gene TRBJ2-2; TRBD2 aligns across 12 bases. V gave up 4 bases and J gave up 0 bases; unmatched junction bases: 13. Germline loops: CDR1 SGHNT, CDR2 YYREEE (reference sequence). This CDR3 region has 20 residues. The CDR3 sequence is CASSVRLAGGPATNTGELFF. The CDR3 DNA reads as TGTGCCAGCAGCGTGAGGCTAGCGGGGGGGCCCGCAACGAACACCGGGGAGCTGTTTTTT. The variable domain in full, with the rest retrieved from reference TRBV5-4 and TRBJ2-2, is ETGVTQSPTHLIKTRGQQVTLRCSSQSGHNTVSWYQQALGQGPQFIFQYYREEENGRGNFPPRFSGLQFPNYSSELNVNALELDDSALYLCASSVRLAGGPATNTGELFFGEGSRLTVL.

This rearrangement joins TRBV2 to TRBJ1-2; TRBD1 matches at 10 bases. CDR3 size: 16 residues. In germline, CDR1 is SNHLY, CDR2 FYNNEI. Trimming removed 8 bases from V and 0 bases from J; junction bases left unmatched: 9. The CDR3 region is CASLFRDRGSNYGYTF. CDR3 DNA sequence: TGTGCCAGCTTGTTCCGGGACAGGGGTTCTAACTATGGCTACACCTTC.

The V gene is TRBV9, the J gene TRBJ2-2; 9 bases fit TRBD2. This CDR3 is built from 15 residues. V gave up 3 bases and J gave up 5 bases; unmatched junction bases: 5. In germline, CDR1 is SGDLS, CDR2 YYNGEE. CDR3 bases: TGTGCCAGCAGCGATAGCGGGAGCCGGACCGGGGAGCTGTTTTTT. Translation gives CASSDSGSRTGELFF.

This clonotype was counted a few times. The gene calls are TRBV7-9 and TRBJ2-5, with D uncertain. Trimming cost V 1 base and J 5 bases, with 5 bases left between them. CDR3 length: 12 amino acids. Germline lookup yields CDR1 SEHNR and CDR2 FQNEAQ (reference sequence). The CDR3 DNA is TGTGCCAGCAGCTTAGGGACGGAGACCCAGTACTTC. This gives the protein CASSLGTETQYF. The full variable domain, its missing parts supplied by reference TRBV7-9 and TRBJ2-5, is DTGVSQNPRHKITKRGQNVTFRCDPISEHNRLYWYRQTLGQGPEFLTYFQNEAQLEKSRLLSDRFSAERPKGSFSTLEIQRTEQGDSAMYLCASSLGTETQYFGPGTRLLVL.

The CDR3 DNA reads as TGTGCCAGCAGCCCCGCAGGGCGGGGCGACGAGCAGTACTTC. It is translated as CASSPAGRGDEQYF. The chain joins TRBV5-6 to TRBJ2-7, with D possibly matching TRBD2 (6 bases). The length of the CDR3 is 14 residues. V was clipped by 4 bases and J by 5 bases, with 16 bases between them. Germline values: CDR1 SGHDT, CDR2 YYEEEE.

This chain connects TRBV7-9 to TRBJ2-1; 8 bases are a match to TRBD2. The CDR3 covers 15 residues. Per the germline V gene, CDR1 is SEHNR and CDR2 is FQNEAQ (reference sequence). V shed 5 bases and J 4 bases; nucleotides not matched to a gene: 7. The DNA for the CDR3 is TGTGCCAGCAGCCAACGGGGGGGGGGTTACAATGAGCAGTTCTTC. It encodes CASSQRGGGYNEQFF. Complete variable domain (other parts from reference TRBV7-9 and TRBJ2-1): DTGVSQNPRHKITKRGQNVTFRCDPISEHNRLYWYRQTLGQGPEFLTYFQNEAQLEKSRLLSDRFSAERPKGSFSTLEIQRTEQGDSAMYLCASSQRGGGYNEQFFGPGTRLTVL.

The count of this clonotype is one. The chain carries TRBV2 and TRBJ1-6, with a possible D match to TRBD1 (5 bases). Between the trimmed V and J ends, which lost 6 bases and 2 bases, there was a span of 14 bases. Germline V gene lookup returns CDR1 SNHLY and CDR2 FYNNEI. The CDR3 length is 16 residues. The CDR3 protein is CASSRAGTAYNSPLHF. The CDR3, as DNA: TGTGCCAGCAGCCGAGCCGGGACGGCCTATAATTCACCCCTCCACTTT.

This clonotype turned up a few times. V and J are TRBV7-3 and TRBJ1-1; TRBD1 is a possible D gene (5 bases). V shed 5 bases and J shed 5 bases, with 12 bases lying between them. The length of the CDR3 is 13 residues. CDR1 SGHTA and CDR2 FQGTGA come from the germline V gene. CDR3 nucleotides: TGTGCCAGCAGCCGACTCAGGGAAACTGAAGCTTTCTTT. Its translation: CASSRLRETEAFF.

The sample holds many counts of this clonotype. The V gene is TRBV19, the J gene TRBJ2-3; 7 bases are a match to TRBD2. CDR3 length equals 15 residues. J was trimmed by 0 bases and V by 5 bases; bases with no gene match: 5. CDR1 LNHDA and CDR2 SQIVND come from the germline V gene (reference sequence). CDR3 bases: TGTGCCAGTAGTGAGCGGGACTTTAGCACAGATACGCAGTATTTT. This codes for CASSERDFSTDTQYF. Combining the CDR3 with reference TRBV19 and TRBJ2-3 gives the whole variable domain DGGITQSPKYLFRKEGQNVTLSCEQNLNHDAMYWYRQDPGQGLRLIYYSQIVNDFQKGDIAEGYSVSREKKESFPLTVTSAQKNPTAFYLCASSERDFSTDTQYFGPGTRLTVL.

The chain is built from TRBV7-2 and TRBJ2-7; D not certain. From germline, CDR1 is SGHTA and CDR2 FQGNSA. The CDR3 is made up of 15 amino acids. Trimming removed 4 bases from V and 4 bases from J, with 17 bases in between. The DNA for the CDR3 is TGTGCCAGCAGCTCGCTCGGTACAGTAGGTTACGAGCAGTACTTC. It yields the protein CASSSLGTVGYEQYF.

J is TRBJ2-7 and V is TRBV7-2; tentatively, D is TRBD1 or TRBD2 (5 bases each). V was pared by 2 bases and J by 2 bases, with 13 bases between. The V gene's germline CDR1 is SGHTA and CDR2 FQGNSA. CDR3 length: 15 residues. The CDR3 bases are TGTGCCAGCAGCTTAATGGCAGGGAGCCCCTACGAGCAGTACTTC. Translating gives CASSLMAGSPYEQYF.

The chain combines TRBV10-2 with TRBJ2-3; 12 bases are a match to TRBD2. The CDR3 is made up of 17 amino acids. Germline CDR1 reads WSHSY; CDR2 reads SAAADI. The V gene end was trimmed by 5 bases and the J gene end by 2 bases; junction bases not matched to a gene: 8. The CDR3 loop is CASSWGASGGVTDTQYF. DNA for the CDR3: TGCGCCAGCAGTTGGGGCGCTAGCGGGGGGGTCACAGATACGCAGTATTTT.

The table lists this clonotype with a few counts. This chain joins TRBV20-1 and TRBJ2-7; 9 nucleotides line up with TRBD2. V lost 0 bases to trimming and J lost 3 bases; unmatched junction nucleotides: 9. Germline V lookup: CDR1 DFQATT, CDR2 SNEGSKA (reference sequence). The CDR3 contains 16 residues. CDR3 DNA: TGCAGTGCTAGAGATACCCTAGCGGGAAGCGACTACGAGCAGTACTTC. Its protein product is CSARDTLAGSDYEQYF.

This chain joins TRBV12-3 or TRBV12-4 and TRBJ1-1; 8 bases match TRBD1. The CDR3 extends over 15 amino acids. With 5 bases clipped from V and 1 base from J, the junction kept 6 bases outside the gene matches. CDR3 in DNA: TGTGCCAGCAGTATACCAGGGGGCACGAACACTGAAGCTTTCTTT. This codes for CASSIPGGTNTEAFF.

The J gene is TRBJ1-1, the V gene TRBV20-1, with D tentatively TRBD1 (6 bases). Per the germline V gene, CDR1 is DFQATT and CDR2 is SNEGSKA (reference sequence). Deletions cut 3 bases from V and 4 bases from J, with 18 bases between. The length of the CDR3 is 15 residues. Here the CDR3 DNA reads TGCAGTGCTAGCCAATATACAGGGATGGGCACTGAAGCTTTCTTT. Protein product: CSASQYTGMGTEAFF.

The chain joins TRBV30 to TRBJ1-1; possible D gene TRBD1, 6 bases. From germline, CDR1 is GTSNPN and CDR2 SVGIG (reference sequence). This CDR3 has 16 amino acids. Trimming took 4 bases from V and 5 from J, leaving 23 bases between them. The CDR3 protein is CAWIPGRDTLVTEAFF. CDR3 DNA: TGTGCCTGGATACCCGGCCGGGACACCTTGGTGACTGAAGCTTTCTTT.

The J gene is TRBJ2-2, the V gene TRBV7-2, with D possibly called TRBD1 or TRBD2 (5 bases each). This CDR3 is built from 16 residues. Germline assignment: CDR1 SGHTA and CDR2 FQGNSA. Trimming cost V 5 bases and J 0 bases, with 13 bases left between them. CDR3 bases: TGTGCCAGCAGCCCAGGGCCCGGGGCGAACACCGGGGAGCTGTTTTTT. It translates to CASSPGPGANTGELFF.

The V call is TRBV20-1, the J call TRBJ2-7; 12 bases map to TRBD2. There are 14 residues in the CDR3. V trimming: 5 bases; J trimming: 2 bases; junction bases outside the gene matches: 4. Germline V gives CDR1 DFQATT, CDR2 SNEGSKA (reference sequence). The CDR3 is CSARTSGRTYEQYF. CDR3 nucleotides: TGCAGTGCTCGTACTAGCGGGAGGACCTACGAGCAGTACTTC.

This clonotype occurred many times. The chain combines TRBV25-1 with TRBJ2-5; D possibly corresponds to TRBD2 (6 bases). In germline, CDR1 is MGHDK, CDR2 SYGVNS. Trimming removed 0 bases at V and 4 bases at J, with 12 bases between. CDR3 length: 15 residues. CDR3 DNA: TGTGCCAGCAGTGAATATGTGGAGGGAGGAGAGACCCAGTACTTC. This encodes CASSEYVEGGETQYF.

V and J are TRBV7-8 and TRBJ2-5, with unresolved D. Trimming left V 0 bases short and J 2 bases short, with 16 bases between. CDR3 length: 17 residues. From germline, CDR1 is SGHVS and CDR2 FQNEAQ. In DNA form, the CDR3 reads TGTGCCAGCAGCTTAGCCGCGCCAGCTAGACATCAAGAGACCCAGTACTTC. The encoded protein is CASSLAAPARHQETQYF.

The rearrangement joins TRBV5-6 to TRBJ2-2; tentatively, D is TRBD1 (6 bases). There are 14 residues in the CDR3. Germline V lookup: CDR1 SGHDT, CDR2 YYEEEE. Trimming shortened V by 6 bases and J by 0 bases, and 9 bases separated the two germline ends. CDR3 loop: CASTGTSNTGELFF. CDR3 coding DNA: TGTGCCAGCACCGGGACATCGAACACCGGGGAGCTGTTTTTT.